This TCR beta chain was retrieved from a study of cytomegalovirus exposure and HLA in healthy donors. Study findings and constraints: According to an earlier analysis, most TCR beta V segments yielded productive rearrangements about 87% or about 30% of the time. Reports showed the classifier diagnosing cytomegalovirus status with high specificity and sensitivity. Per a later analysis, approximately 16,000 TCR beta sequences showed association with HLA alleles at 0.05 false discovery rate.

V was pared by 1 base and J by 4 bases, with 4 bases between. This CDR3 spans 11 amino acids. Looked up from germline, CDR1 is GTSNPN and CDR2 is SVGIG (reference sequence). Vbeta (60) and Jbeta (13) primers were used in the PCR. Only in-frame clones appear in the TCRdb table, and some are missing; sequencing was by immunoSEQ multiplex PCR. The sample lists roughly 52,000 clones, around three fifths occurring once. In the case of this clone: Antigen: not known.

This TCR derives from a human donor in good health. The chain employs TRBV30 and TRBJ1-2, with unresolved D. Sequencing was done on a sample of PBMCs. The CDR3 is CAWSGGYGYTF. The CDR3 region has the DNA TGTGCCTGGAGTGGCGGCTATGGCTACACCTTC.